These 9 T cell receptor beta chains were sequenced from one sample in a study of blood T cell repertoires in COVID-19. Profiled with immunoSEQ multiplex PCR; TCRdb holds only in-frame clones, not every one. This sample has a few hundred thousand clones, with roughly four fifths found just once. Sequencing used PBMCs or T cells enriched from blood (not recorded which). The receptors originated from a man between 35 and 55 years old who had recovered from COVID-19.

V gene TRBV2 combines with J gene TRBJ2-7; weak D call: TRBD1 (6 bases). Trimming removed 9 bases at V and 1 base at J, with 10 bases between. The CDR3 sequence is 12 residues long. Germline-derived CDR1 and CDR2 are SNHLY and FYNNEI. The CDR3 nucleotides are TGTGCCAGGAGCGGACAGTCCTACGAGCAGTACTTC. This sequence encodes CARSGQSYEQYF.

The rearrangement uses TRBV5-1 and TRBJ2-2; 8 bases map to TRBD1. The J segment lost 3 bases and the V segment lost 4 bases, leaving 5 bases of the junction unmatched. The CDR3 contains 15 residues. The V gene's germline CDR1 is SGHRS and CDR2 YFSETQ. CDR3 DNA sequence: TGCGCCAGCAGCGGACAGGGTCAGGACACCGGGGAGCTGTTTTTT. Protein product: CASSGQGQDTGELFF.

The rearrangement uses TRBV3-1 (or the pseudogene TRBV3-2) and TRBJ2-3; D gene ambiguous. CDR1 LGHDT and CDR2 YNNKEL come from the germline V gene (reference sequence). Trimming stripped 4 bases from V and 5 bases from J, with 7 bases between. CDR3 length: 12 residues. The CDR3 loop reads CASSPRGDTQYF. The DNA of the CDR3 is TGTGCCAGCAGCCCCAGAGGAGATACGCAGTATTTT.

The chain combines TRBV10-3 with TRBJ1-5, with D uncertain. Germline CDR1 is ENHRY and CDR2 is SYGVKD. Trimming shortened V by 2 bases and J by 4 bases, and 6 bases separated the two germline ends. The CDR3 has 13 residues. CDR3 in DNA: TGTGCCATCAGTGAGGCGTCGAATCAGCCCCAGCATTTT. This sequence encodes CAISEASNQPQHF.

The chain is built from TRBV29-1 and TRBJ1-2; 10 bases are a match to TRBD1. V lost 4 bases, J lost 4 bases, and 12 bases stayed unmatched. The CDR3 length is 16 residues. Germline loops: CDR1 SQVTM, CDR2 ANQGSEA. The CDR3 here is CSVGAPGTGDFYGYTF. The DNA for the CDR3 is TGCAGCGTTGGTGCTCCCGGGACAGGGGATTTCTATGGCTACACCTTC.

The chain is built from TRBV6-5 and TRBJ1-2; 7 positions match TRBD1. The ends lost 6 bases at V and 8 bases at J; junction bases unmatched: 6. The CDR3 is 12 residues long. Per the germline V gene, CDR1 is MNHEY and CDR2 is SVGAGI. This chain's CDR3 is CASRRRDSGYTF. The CDR3 DNA is TGTGCCAGCAGAAGGAGGGACAGCGGCTACACCTTC.

The genes are TRBV10-2 and TRBJ1-2, with a possible D match to TRBD1 (5 bases). Germline CDR1 reads WSHSY; CDR2 reads SAAADI. The V end lost 10 bases, the J end lost 4 bases, and 16 bases lay between the germline ends. CDR3 size: 13 residues. The CDR3 protein is CATSEGRRYGYTF. CDR3 bases: TGCGCCACCTCGGAGGGGCGCCGCTATGGCTACACCTTC.

V is TRBV30 and J is TRBJ2-1; 8 nucleotides align to TRBD2. Unmatched junction bases numbered 6, after V lost 5 bases and J lost 6 bases. CDR1 and CDR2 from the germline V gene are GTSNPN and SVGIG (reference sequence). The CDR3 contains 13 residues. The CDR3 nucleotides are TGTGCCTGGGACTCCGGACTAGCCAATGAGCAGTTCTTC. This gives the protein CAWDSGLANEQFF.

This chain uses TRBV5-1 with TRBJ1-2; D may be TRBD1 (6 bases). With 0 bases removed from V and 9 bases from J, the gap between germline ends came to 12 bases. CDR1 is SGHRS, CDR2 YFSETQ, per germline. The CDR3 spans 13 residues. DNA for the CDR3: TGCGCCAGCAGCTTGGACCAGGGGAGTCGCTACACCTTC. It encodes CASSLDQGSRYTF.